Many counts were recorded for the clone carrying this T cell receptor beta chain. Its antigen is still unknown. Samples came from axillary lymph nodes draining the breast cancer. Via MiXCR, TCRdb re-called the multiplex PCR reads, giving one row per CDR3 protein. This sample has about 230,000 distinct CDR3 sequences, with 32% found just once. This sample is drawn from a study of breast tumors, draining lymph nodes, adjacent tissues. The germline V gene encodes CDR1 SQVTM and CDR2 ANQGSEA. V was clipped by 5 bases and J by 0 bases, with 7 bases between them. The CDR3 totals 12 residues. Study observations and caveats: Tumors had less TCR diversity than lymph nodes, more than nontumor tissue. Compared with basal-like, luminal-like tumors shared significantly more repertoire with nontumor tissue.

Sequenced sample: axillary lymph node tissue. The clonotype comes from a female donor with breast cancer. Some clones in this sample may be carry-over from other donors' samples. This chain uses TRBV29-1 with TRBJ1-2, with D unresolved. CDR3 coding DNA: TGCAGCGTTCTTGACCCTAACTATGGCTACACCTTC. Amino acids: CSVLDPNYGYTF.